Each of the 17 T cell receptor beta chains below was sequenced from the same sample in a study of patients and donors after allogeneic stem cell transplantation. TCRdb itself ran the RT-PCR reads through MiXCR, one entry per CDR3 protein. This table holds about 4,100 distinct CDR3 sequences, approximately 25% found once. Sequences were obtained from blood, either unsorted or a sorted T cell fraction (not recorded which). These receptors were obtained from a human donor who was either an allogeneic HSCT recipient or a stem cell or donor lymphocyte infusion donor (not recorded which). It is not recorded whose cells these are; they may come from a transplant donor.

The rearrangement joins TRBV7-7 to TRBJ2-1; the D gene is possibly TRBD2 (6 bases). Germline assignment: CDR1 SSHAT and CDR2 FNYEAQ (reference sequence). There are 15 residues in the CDR3. Trimming pared 5 bases from V and 6 bases from J, leaving 17 bases between. CDR3 nucleotide sequence: TGTGCCAGCAGCCCCCTGGGGAGGTCTGGCAATGAGCAGTTCTTC. Translated: CASSPLGRSGNEQFF.

V gene TRBV25-1 combines with J gene TRBJ2-2; the D is unclear. The CDR3 extends over 14 amino acids. The germline V gene has CDR1 MGHDK and CDR2 SYGVNS. Trimming pared 2 bases from V and 5 bases from J, leaving 9 bases between. CDR3 sequence (DNA): TGTGCCAGCAGTGAAATGGGATCGACCGGGGAGCTGTTTTTT. Protein sequence: CASSEMGSTGELFF.

The chain employs TRBV6-5 and TRBJ2-5; D might be TRBD1 or TRBD2, each matching 6 bases. The CDR3 extends over 11 amino acids. The germline gives CDR1 MNHEY, CDR2 SVGAGI. V was clipped by 11 bases and J by 4 bases, with 11 bases between them. CDR3 DNA sequence: TGTGCCTCCAGGGGAGGAGAGACCCAGTACTTC. It yields the protein CASRGGETQYF.

This clonotype was found a few times. V is TRBV21-1 and J is TRBJ2-7. TRBV21-1 is deemed a pseudogene. This CDR3 comprises 12 residues. The CDR3 DNA sequence: TGTGCCAGCAGCAAAAAGGTTTACGAGCAGTACGTC. This encodes CASSKKVYEQYV.

V gene TRBV7-8 combines with J gene TRBJ2-1, with no clear D. Germline V CDR1 and CDR2: SGHVS, FQNEAQ. V was clipped by 2 bases and J by 7 bases, with 12 bases between them. The CDR3 runs 14 residues. In nucleotides, the CDR3 is TGTGCCAGCAGCTTAACTGGGATCTTGAATGAGCAGTTCTTC. This codes for CASSLTGILNEQFF.

This clonotype has a handful of counts. The V gene is TRBV11-2, the J gene TRBJ2-5, with D hard to call. CDR3 size: 12 residues. Germline CDR1 SGHAT, CDR2 FQNNGV. Between the trimmed V and J ends, which lost 4 bases and 5 bases, there was a span of 8 bases. The CDR3 loop is CASSSSSETQYF. CDR3 DNA sequence: TGTGCCAGCAGCTCTTCGAGCGAGACCCAGTACTTC.

The chain carries TRBV7-2 and TRBJ2-3, with D possibly TRBD2 on 5 matching bases. The germline gives CDR1 SGHTA, CDR2 FQGNSA. Trimming pared 1 base from V and 3 bases from J, leaving 8 bases between. This CDR3 has 14 residues. Here the CDR3 reads CASSLGERTDTQYF. Here the CDR3 DNA reads TGTGCCAGCAGCTTAGGGGAGAGGACAGATACGCAGTATTTT.

This clonotype was recorded a few times. This chain uses TRBV7-9 with TRBJ1-1; 9 positions agree with TRBD1. Looked up from germline, CDR1 is SEHNR and CDR2 is FQNEAQ (reference sequence). The length of the CDR3 is 15 residues. The J segment lost 7 bases and the V segment lost 6 bases, leaving 12 bases of the junction unmatched. Written as DNA, the CDR3 is TGTGCCAGCAGGCAAAGGACAGGGGTAGAAGGTGAAGCTTTCTTT. Its protein is CASRQRTGVEGEAFF.

This chain connects TRBV9 to TRBJ2-7; D tentatively fits TRBD1 or TRBD2 (5 bases each). V shed 0 bases and J shed 5 bases, with 15 bases lying between them. The CDR3 has 15 residues. Per the germline V gene, CDR1 is SGDLS and CDR2 is YYNGEE. The DNA of the CDR3 is TGTGCCAGCAGCGTAGGTGTGGGGACGAGCAACGAGCAGTACTTC. Its protein product is CASSVGVGTSNEQYF.

This chain's CDR3 is CASSPSGRGGADTQYF. The CDR3 DNA sequence: TGTGCCAGCAGCCCCTCGGGGCGCGGGGGGGCAGATACGCAGTATTTT. This chain uses TRBV11-1 with TRBJ2-3; 9 bases match TRBD2. After removal of 5 bases from V and 4 bases from J, the junction contained 10 bases not matched to a gene. Germline CDR1 and CDR2: SGHAT and FQDESV (reference sequence). This CDR3 contains 16 residues.

The V call is TRBV11-2, the J call TRBJ2-1; D call uncertain. In germline, CDR1 is SGHAT, CDR2 FQNNGV. The CDR3 length is 13 residues. The V gene lost 5 bases and the J gene lost 0 bases, with 5 bases spanning the gap. Here the CDR3 DNA reads TGTGCCAGCAGCCTGGCCTCCTACAATGAGCAGTTCTTC. This translates into CASSLASYNEQFF.

This clonotype has only a few counts. The V gene is TRBV12-3 or TRBV12-4, the J gene TRBJ2-3; 9 nucleotides match TRBD2. The CDR3 spans 16 residues. J was trimmed by 4 bases and V by 6 bases; bases with no gene match: 11. The CDR3 DNA reads as TGTGCCAGCAGCCCTGGTGCGGGGGGGGCCCCAGATACGCAGTATTTT. This translates into CASSPGAGGAPDTQYF.

This clonotype has just a few counts. The chain carries TRBV10-3 and TRBJ2-1; unclear D gene. V was trimmed by 7 bases and J by 6 bases, leaving 10 bases between them. This CDR3 contains 12 residues. CDR1 is ENHRY, CDR2 SYGVKD, per germline. The CDR3 here is CAIMQAGNEQFF. The CDR3 coding sequence is TGTGCCATCATGCAGGCCGGCAATGAGCAGTTCTTC.

The chain employs TRBV18 and TRBJ2-2; D might be TRBD1 (5 bases). Trimming cost V 3 bases and J 1 base, with 6 bases left between them. CDR1 KGHSH and CDR2 LQKENI come from the germline V gene. CDR3 length equals 14 residues. CDR3 bases: TGTGCCAGCTCACCGCAGGGGAACACCGGGGAGCTGTTTTTT. Translation gives CASSPQGNTGELFF.

This clonotype was observed a few times. The rearrangement uses TRBV9 and TRBJ1-1; D gene unclear. The V gene's germline CDR1 is SGDLS and CDR2 YYNGEE. The CDR3 has 14 residues. Trimming took 0 bases from V and 7 from J, leaving 13 bases between them. CDR3 loop: CASSVEYIGREAFF. Here the CDR3 DNA reads TGTGCCAGCAGCGTAGAGTATATCGGCCGTGAAGCTTTCTTT. Full variable domain (missing parts from reference TRBV9 and TRBJ1-1): DSGVTQTPKHLITATGQRVTLRCSPRSGDLSVYWYQQSLDQGLQFLIQYYNGEERAKGNILERFSAQQFPDLHSELNLSSLELGDSALYFCASSVEYIGREAFFGQGTRLTVV.

This clonotype is classed as medium-sized. The chain carries TRBV10-2 and TRBJ2-1; 9 nucleotides match TRBD2. The CDR3 has 16 residues. After removal of 4 bases from V and 3 bases from J, the junction contained 7 bases not matched to a gene. Germline V gene lookup returns CDR1 WSHSY and CDR2 SAAADI. The CDR3 sequence: CASSVPGLAYYNEQFF. CDR3 bases: TGCGCCAGCAGTGTACCGGGACTAGCATACTACAATGAGCAGTTCTTC.

The gene calls are TRBV5-1 and TRBJ2-3; 10 positions agree with TRBD2. This CDR3 has 17 residues. CDR1 is SGHRS, CDR2 YFSETQ, per germline. With 4 bases clipped from V and 3 bases from J, the junction kept 11 bases outside the gene matches. The chain's CDR3 is CASSRTSGRAATDTQYF. CDR3 coding DNA: TGCGCCAGCAGCCGGACCAGCGGGAGGGCCGCGACAGATACGCAGTATTTT.